This T cell receptor beta chain was sequenced during a study of T cells in Graves' hyperthyroidism and ophthalmopathy. Study in general: Blood from the periphery was taken at initial diagnosis, before any treatment.

The PBMCs were sourced from fresh peripheral blood (less than 11 ml). RNA transcripts served as the template for amplifying TCR beta CDR3 regions. The TCR CDR3 first-round RT-PCR relied on the HTBI primer set. In TCRdb, the multiplex PCR reads were re-called with MiXCR into one record per CDR3 protein. This repertoire shows fewer than 900,000 distinct CDR3 sequences, 18% found once; its top ten account for 16%. Germline V gene sequence: CDR1 MNHEY, CDR2 SMNVEV (reference sequence). The CDR3 is 14 amino acids. V shed 6 bases, J shed 2 bases, and the junction held 2 bases outside the gene matches. Notes on this clonotype: A much more abundant neighbour one base away suggests this may be a read error.

This chain links TRBV27 with TRBJ2-7, with 12 nucleotides matching TRBD2. The sample consisted of blood. The source is a woman in her forties or fifties with Graves' hyperthyroidism that later progressed to Graves' ophthalmopathy. The CDR3 sequence is CASRGLAGPYEQYF. The CDR3 nucleotides read TGTGCCAGCAGAGGACTAGCGGGGCCCTACGAGCAGTACTTC.